The 8 T cell receptor beta chains below were found in one sample sequenced in a study of T cells in Graves' hyperthyroidism and ophthalmopathy. There were TCR beta CDR3 regions amplified from RNA transcripts. Initially, a first-round RT-PCR of the TCR CDR3 employed the HTBI primer set. TCRdb re-analysed the multiplex PCR reads in MiXCR, keeping a single row per CDR3 protein. The sample lists hundreds of thousands of distinct CDR3 sequences; approximately 26% were seen once. The material sequenced was blood. Receptors were obtained from a man aged 40-50 years with Graves' hyperthyroidism that later progressed to Graves' ophthalmopathy.

The J gene is TRBJ2-7, the V gene TRBV2, with 7 positions matching TRBD2. Looked up from germline, CDR1 is SNHLY and CDR2 is FYNNEI. Losses at the gene ends were 1 base for V and 5 bases for J; bases not matched to a gene: 5. The CDR3 runs 14 residues. CDR3 DNA sequence: TGTGCCAGCAGTGAAGTGGGCGCGGGGGACGAGCAGTACTTC. Its translation: CASSEVGAGDEQYF.

V is TRBV27 and J is TRBJ2-7, with TRBD2 matching 9 bases. Germline V gives CDR1 MNHEY, CDR2 SMNVEV (reference sequence). CDR3 length equals 17 residues. With 5 bases clipped from V and 3 bases from J, the junction kept 14 bases outside the gene matches. CDR3 residues: CASSRTVTSGGLYEQYF. Written as DNA, the CDR3 is TGTGCCAGCAGTCGCACTGTGACTAGCGGAGGGCTCTACGAGCAGTACTTC.

This clonotype has a handful of counts. The gene calls are TRBV20-1 and TRBJ1-1; 8 bases are a match to TRBD1. Germline CDR1 and CDR2: DFQATT and SNEGSKA (reference sequence). V shed 4 bases and J 5 bases; nucleotides not matched to a gene: 6. CDR3 size: 13 residues. The CDR3, as DNA: TGCAGTGCTAACAGGGGGGGTTTTACTGAAGCTTTCTTT. This sequence encodes CSANRGGFTEAFF.

This chain uses TRBV14 with TRBJ2-6, with TRBD1 matching over 8 bases. Germline lookup yields CDR1 SGHDN and CDR2 FVKESK. The CDR3 sequence is 20 residues long. The V and J ends lost 4 bases and 0 bases, in that order; junction bases with no gene match: 14. DNA of the CDR3: TGTGCCAGCAGCCCCTCCCGGGACAGGATCCCCCACTCTGGGGCCAACGTCCTGACTTTC. Protein product: CASSPSRDRIPHSGANVLTF. The full variable domain, completed using reference TRBV14 and TRBJ2-6, is EAGVTQFPSHSVIEKGQTVTLRCDPISGHDNLYWYRRVMGKEIKFLLHFVKESKQDESGMPNNRFLAERTGGTYSTLKVQPAELEDSGVYFCASSPSRDRIPHSGANVLTFGAGSRLTVL.

A few counts support this clonotype. This chain links TRBV12-3 or TRBV12-4 with TRBJ1-2; possible D gene TRBD1, 6 bases. The germline V and J ends were trimmed by 6 bases and 2 bases, with 10 bases remaining between them. There are 13 residues in the CDR3. The CDR3, as DNA: TGTGCCAGCAGCCCTACAGGGAACTATGGCTACACCTTC. Its protein is CASSPTGNYGYTF.

This clonotype has a count of ten or more. The J gene is TRBJ1-2, the V gene TRBV3-1; 9 nucleotides agree with TRBD1. This CDR3 spans 13 amino acids. The ends lost 4 bases at V and 8 bases at J; junction bases unmatched: 5. Germline-derived CDR1 and CDR2 are LGHDT and YNNKEL (reference sequence). The CDR3 reads CASSLGQGRGYTF. The DNA of the CDR3 is TGTGCCAGCAGCCTAGGACAGGGGCGCGGCTACACCTTC. The full variable domain, with the rest looked up from reference TRBV3-1 and TRBJ1-2, is DTAVSQTPKYLVTQMGNDKSIKCEQNLGHDTMYWYKQDSKKFLKIMFSYNNKELIINETVPNRFSPKSPDKAHLNLHINSLELGDSAVYFCASSLGQGRGYTFGSGTRLTVV.

The chain uses TRBV11-2 and TRBJ1-2; possible D gene TRBD1, 5 bases. Trimming cost V 5 bases and J 6 bases, with 22 bases left between them. The germline CDR1 and CDR2 sequences are SGHAT and FQNNGV. The CDR3 contains 16 residues. The CDR3 spells CASSLRGLQTAHGYTF. In DNA, the CDR3 is TGTGCCAGCAGCCTACGGGGCCTCCAAACAGCACATGGCTACACCTTC.

This clonotype has ten or more counts. The V call is TRBV30, the J call TRBJ1-5; D gene unclear. Germline V lookup: CDR1 GTSNPN, CDR2 SVGIG (reference sequence). CDR3 size: 13 residues. Trimming removed 3 bases at V and 3 bases at J, with 9 bases between. The CDR3 bases are TGTGCCTGGAGCCAGACGGACAATCAGCCCCAGCATTTT. Translating gives CAWSQTDNQPQHF.